This T cell receptor (beta chain) was found in a study of breast tumors, draining lymph nodes, adjacent tissues. Germline lookup yields CDR1 SEHNR and CDR2 FQNEAQ (reference sequence). The V segment lost 1 base and the J segment 7 bases; nucleotides outside the gene matches: 9. The CDR3 consists of 18 residues. Axillary draining lymph nodes of breast cancer patients supplied the node samples. This clonotype occurred a few times. Its matching antigen is unknown. A much bigger clone sits one base away, suggesting this may be a read error. Study findings and constraints: The data were judged consistent with most tumor T cells coming from lymph node and expanding in tumor.

One entry per CDR3 protein, called by TCRdb with MiXCR from the multiplex PCR reads. The table lists 150,000 to 200,000 distinct CDR3 sequences, around 35% of them singletons. This chain uses TRBV7-9 with TRBJ2-3; 15 bases line up with TRBD2. The sequencing sample was made of axillary lymph node tissue. The receptor was derived from a female donor with breast cancer. Some clones in this sample may be carry-over from other donors' samples. DNA for the CDR3: TGTGCCAGCAGCTTAGTTCCGGGACTAGCGGGAGGCCCGCATACGCAGTATTTT. Translating it yields CASSLVPGLAGGPHTQYF.